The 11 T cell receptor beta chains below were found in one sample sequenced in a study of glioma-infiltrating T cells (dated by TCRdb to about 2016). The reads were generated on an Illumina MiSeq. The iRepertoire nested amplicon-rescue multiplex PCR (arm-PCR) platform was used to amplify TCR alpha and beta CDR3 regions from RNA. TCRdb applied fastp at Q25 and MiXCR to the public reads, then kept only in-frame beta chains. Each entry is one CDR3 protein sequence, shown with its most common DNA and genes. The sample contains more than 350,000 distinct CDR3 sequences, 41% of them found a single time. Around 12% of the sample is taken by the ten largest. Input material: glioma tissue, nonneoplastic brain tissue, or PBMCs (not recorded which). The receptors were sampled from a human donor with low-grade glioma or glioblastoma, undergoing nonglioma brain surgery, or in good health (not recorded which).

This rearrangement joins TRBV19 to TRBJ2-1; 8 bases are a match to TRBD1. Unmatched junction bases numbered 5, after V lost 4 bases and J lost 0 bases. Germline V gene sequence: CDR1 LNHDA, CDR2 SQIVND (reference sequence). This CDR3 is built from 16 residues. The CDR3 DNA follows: TGTGCCAGTAGTAATGCCAGGGGGCCCTCCTACAATGAGCAGTTCTTC. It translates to CASSNARGPSYNEQFF.

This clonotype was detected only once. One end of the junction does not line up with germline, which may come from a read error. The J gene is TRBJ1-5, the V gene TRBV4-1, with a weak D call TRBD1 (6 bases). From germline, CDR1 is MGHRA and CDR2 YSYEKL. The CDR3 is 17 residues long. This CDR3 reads CARSQDWGAHSNQPQHF. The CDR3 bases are TGCGCCAGGAGCCAAGATTGGGGGGCCCATAGCAATCAGCCCCAGCATTTT.

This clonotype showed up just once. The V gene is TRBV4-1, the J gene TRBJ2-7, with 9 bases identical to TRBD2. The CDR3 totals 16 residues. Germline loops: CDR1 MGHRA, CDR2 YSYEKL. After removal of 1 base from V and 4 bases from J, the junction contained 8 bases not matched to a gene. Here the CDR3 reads CASSQVVAGDTYEQYF. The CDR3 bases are TGCGCCAGCAGCCAAGTAGTAGCGGGAGATACATACGAGCAGTACTTC.

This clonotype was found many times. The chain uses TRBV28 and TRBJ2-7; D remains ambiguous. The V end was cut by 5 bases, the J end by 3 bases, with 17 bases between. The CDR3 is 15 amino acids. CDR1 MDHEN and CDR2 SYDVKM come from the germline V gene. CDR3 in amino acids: CASSPTGRLVYEQYF. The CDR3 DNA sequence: TGTGCCAGCAGTCCCACTGGGCGGTTGGTCTACGAGCAGTACTTC.

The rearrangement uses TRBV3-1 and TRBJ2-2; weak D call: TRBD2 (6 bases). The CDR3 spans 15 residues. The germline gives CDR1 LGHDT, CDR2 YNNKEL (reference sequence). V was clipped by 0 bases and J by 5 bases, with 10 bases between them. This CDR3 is CASSQDTGVTGELFF. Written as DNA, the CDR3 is TGTGCCAGCAGCCAAGACACGGGAGTTACCGGGGAGCTGTTTTTT.

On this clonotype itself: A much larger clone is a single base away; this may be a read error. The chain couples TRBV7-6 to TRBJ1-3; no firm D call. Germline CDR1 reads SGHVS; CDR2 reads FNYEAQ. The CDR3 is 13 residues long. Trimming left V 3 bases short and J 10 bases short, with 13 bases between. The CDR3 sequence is CASSFGHGKTIYF. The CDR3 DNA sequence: TGTGCCAGCAGCTTCGGTCATGGGAAGACCATATATTTT. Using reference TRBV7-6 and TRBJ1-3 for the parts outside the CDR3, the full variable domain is GAGVSQSPRYKVTKRGQDVALRCDPISGHVSLYWYRQALGQGPEFLTYFNYEAQQDKSGLPNDRFSAERPEGSISTLTIQRTEQRDSAMYRCASSFGHGKTIYFGEGSWLTVV.

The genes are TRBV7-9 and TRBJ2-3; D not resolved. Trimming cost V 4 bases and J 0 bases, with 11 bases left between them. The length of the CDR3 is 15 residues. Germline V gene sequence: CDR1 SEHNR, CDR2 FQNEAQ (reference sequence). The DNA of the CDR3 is TGTGCCAGCAGCTCCACCCGGATTAGCACAGATACGCAGTATTTT. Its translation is CASSSTRISTDTQYF. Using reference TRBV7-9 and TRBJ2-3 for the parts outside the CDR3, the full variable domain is DTGVSQNPRHKITKRGQNVTFRCDPISEHNRLYWYRQTLGQGPEFLTYFQNEAQLEKSRLLSDRFSAERPKGSFSTLEIQRTEQGDSAMYLCASSSTRISTDTQYFGPGTRLTVL.

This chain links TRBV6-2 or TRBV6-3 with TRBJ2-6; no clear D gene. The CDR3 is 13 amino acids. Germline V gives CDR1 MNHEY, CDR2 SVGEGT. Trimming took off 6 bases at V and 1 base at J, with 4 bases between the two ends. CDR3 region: CASSRSGANVLTF. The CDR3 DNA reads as TGTGCCAGCAGCAGGTCTGGGGCCAACGTCCTGACTTTC.

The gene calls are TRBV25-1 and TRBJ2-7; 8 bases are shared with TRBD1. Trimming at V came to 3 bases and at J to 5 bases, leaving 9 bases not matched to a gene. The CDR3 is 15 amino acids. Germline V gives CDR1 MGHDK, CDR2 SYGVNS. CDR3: CASSESTGVAHEQYF. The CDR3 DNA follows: TGTGCCAGCAGTGAGTCGACAGGGGTTGCTCACGAGCAGTACTTC.

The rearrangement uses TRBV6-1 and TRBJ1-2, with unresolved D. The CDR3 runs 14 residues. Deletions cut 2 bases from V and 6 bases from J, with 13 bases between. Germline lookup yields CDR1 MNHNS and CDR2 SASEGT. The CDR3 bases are TGTGCCAGCAGTGAACCCCCCTCTACCAATGGCTACACCTTC. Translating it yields CASSEPPSTNGYTF.

For the CDR3, the DNA is TGTGCCAGCACCGGGGACAGGGGAAGCAATCAGCCCCAGCATTTT. Protein: CASTGDRGSNQPQHF. This sequence joins TRBV6-1 and TRBJ1-5, with TRBD1 identical over 10 bases. The CDR3 spans 15 residues. The trim removed 7 bases at V and 1 base at J, leaving 4 bases unmatched. Germline CDR1 is MNHNS and CDR2 is SASEGT.